This T cell receptor beta chain derives from a study of T cell repertoires in cytomegalovirus infection. Study-level background: Matching HLA type and CMV infection were both indicated by public TCR beta signatures.

Study findings and constraints: In two of eight donors, the top clonotype was HLA-C-restricted CMV-specific. Identification of carriers of CMV plus the relevant HLA was performed using cumulative public TCR beta family frequency.

The V end was cut by 10 bases, the J end by 9 bases, with 19 bases between. This CDR3 has 14 amino acids. On this clonotype itself: What it recognizes is unknown.

One entry per CDR3 protein results from TCRdb running MiXCR on the reads. The table records around 170,000 distinct CDR3 sequences, around an eighth of them present only once. The clonotype comes from a human donor in good health (CMV status not recorded). Some clones in this sample may be carry-over from other donors' samples. The sequenced material came from PBMCs. This chain connects TRBV12-3 or TRBV12-4 to TRBJ1-6, with a tentative D call TRBD1 (6 bases). In nucleotides, the CDR3 is TGTGCCACCCATCAGGGGAAGGAGGGTTCACCCCTCCACTTT. Residues: CATHQGKEGSPLHF.